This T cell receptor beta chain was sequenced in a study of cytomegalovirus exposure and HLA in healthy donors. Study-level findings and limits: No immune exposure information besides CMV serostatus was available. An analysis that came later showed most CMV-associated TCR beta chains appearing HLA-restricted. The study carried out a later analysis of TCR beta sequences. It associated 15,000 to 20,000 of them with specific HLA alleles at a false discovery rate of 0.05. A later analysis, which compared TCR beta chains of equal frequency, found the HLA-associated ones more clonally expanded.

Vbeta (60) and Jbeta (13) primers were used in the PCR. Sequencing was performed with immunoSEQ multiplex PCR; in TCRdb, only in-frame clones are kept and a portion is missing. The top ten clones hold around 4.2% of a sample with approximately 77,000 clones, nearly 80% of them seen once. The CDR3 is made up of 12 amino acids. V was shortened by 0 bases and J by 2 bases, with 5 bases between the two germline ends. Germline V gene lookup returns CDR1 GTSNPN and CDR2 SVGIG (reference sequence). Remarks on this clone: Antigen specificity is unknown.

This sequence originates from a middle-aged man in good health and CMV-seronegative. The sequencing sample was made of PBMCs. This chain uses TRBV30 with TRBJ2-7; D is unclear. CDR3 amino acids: CAWSVLAYEQYF. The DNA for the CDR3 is TGTGCCTGGAGTGTACTGGCCTACGAGCAGTACTTC.